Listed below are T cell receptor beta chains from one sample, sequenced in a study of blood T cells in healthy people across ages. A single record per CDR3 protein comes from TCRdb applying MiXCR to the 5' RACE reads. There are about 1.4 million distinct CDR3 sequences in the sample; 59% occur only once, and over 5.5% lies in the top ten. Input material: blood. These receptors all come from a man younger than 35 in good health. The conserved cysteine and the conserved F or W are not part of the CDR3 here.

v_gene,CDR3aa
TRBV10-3,AIGRSSYEQY
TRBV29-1,SPRLGNDNGQF
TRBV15,ATSRPPIPSTDTQY
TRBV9,ASSANRVMNTEAF
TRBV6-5,ASSRDLITGYGYT
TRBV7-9,ASSPGTSRGAF
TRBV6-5,ASSYGGGEKLF
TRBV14,ASSQDKRQGSGNTIY
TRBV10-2,ASSDGTGGYEQF
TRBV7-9,ASSLDPFGNNEQF
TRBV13,ASSTSLDSPGTQY
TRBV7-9,ASSPISTGGVNTEAF
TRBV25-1,ASSGTGYSYNEQF
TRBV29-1,SVGPDTNYGYT
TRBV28,ASSTKTGGHEQY
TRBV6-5,ASRPPGQRSYEQY
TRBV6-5,ASSTPRGISYEQY
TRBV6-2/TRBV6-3,ASSYSGDSYNEQF
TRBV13,ASSSRQRSNEQY
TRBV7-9,ASAQTGATGELF
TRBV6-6,ASRQGSAETQY
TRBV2,ASSQSGALY
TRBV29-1,SVTGGEIPEAF
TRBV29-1,SVAIVAAPSGANVLT
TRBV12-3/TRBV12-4,ASRQGTSGTEAF
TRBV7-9,ASSSTRQLAGELF
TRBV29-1,SVEVTGRASEAF
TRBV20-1,SANPSRESYYEQY
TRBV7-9,ASTPSGRIPYEQY
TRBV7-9,ASSLAAGYT
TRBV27,ASSLTSGTSGSSYNEQF
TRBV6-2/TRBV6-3,ASSSLRDSTSGELF
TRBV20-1,SARDRENTEAF
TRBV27,ASSQTFRGEDGYT
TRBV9,ASSVGRMNPYNEQF
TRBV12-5,ASGLDNSYEQY
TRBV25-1,ASSYTGTGYGYT
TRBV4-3,ASSQAWMDNEKLF
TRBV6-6,ASRTGTGANEQF
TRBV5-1,ASRGGAGQNTEAF
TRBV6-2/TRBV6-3,ASSSPYIGGEETQY
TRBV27,ASSLSFTGGNEQF
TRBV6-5,ASSLATNYGYT
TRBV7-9,ASSYHRDEQY
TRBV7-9,ASSPPGQANYGYT
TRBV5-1,ASSGDGPYRYT
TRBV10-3,AISGRTRDSPLH
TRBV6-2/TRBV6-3,ASSWFRGGTGELF